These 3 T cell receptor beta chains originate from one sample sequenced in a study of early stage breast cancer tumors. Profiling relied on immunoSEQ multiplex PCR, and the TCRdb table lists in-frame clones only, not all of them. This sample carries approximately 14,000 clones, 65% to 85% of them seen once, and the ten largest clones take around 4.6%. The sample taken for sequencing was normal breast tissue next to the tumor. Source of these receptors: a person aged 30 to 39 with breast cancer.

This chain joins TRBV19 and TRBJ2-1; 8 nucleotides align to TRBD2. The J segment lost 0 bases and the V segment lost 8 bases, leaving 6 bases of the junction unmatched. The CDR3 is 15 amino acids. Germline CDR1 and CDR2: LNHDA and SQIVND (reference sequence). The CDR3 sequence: CASYSGTSSYNEQFF. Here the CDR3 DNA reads TGTGCCAGTTATAGCGGGACGAGCTCCTACAATGAGCAGTTCTTC.

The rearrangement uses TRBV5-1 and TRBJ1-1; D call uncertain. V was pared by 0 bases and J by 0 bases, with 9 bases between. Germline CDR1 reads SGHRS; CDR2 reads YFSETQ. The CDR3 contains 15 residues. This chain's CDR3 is CASSLESGLNTEAFF. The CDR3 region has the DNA TGCGCCAGCAGCTTGGAATCCGGGTTGAACACTGAAGCTTTCTTT.

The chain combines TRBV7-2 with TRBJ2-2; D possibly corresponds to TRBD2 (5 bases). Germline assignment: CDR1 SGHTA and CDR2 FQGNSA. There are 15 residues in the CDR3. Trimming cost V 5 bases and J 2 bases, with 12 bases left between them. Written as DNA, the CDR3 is TGTGCCAGCAGCCCAGGACTCGTCAACACCGGGGAGCTGTTTTTT. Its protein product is CASSPGLVNTGELFF. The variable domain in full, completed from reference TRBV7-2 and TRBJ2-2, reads GAGVSQSPSNKVTEKGKDVELRCDPISGHTALYWYRQSLGQGLEFLIYFQGNSAPDKSGLPSDRFSAERTGGSVSTLTIQRTQQEDSAVYLCASSPGLVNTGELFFGEGSRLTVL.